These 10 T cell receptor beta chains originate from one sample sequenced in a study of blood T cell repertoires in COVID-19. TCRdb's copy holds only in-frame clones and misses some; the assay was immunoSEQ multiplex PCR. This sample yields 120,000 or so clones, of which roughly nine tenths are seen a single time; about 27% belongs to the top ten. Sequencing was carried out using peripheral blood. The receptors were gathered from a man aged 70-80 years with active or convalescent COVID-19.

The CDR3 DNA reads TGTGCCAGCAGCTTCGGGGGTTCTCGCTACAATGAGCAGTTCTTC. This codes for CASSFGGSRYNEQFF. The chain uses TRBV5-4 and TRBJ2-1; TRBD2 might be the D (6 bases). Germline V CDR1 and CDR2: SGHNT, YYREEE (reference sequence). The CDR3 has 15 residues. Trimming cost V 2 bases and J 3 bases, with 12 bases left between them. Supplemented by reference TRBV5-4 and TRBJ2-1, the full variable domain reads ETGVTQSPTHLIKTRGQQVTLRCSSQSGHNTVSWYQQALGQGPQFIFQYYREEENGRGNFPPRFSGLQFPNYSSELNVNALELDDSALYLCASSFGGSRYNEQFFGPGTRLTVL.

The chain couples TRBV19 to TRBJ1-1; tentatively, D is TRBD1 (6 bases). The CDR3 spans 13 residues. The germline V gene encodes CDR1 LNHDA and CDR2 SQIVND (reference sequence). V was clipped by 6 bases and J by 0 bases, with 8 bases between them. CDR3 loop: CASSRTVNTEAFF. CDR3 coding DNA: TGTGCCAGTAGCCGGACAGTGAACACTGAAGCTTTCTTT.

This clone was recorded only once. V is TRBV6-2 or TRBV6-3 and J is TRBJ2-3, with a weak D call TRBD1 (5 bases). With 2 bases removed from V and 4 bases from J, the gap between germline ends came to 13 bases. The germline V gene has CDR1 MNHEY and CDR2 SVGEGT. The CDR3 is 15 amino acids. The DNA of the CDR3 is TGTGCCAGCAGTTACGGTGGGCAGGGCGCAGATACGCAGTATTTT. It encodes CASSYGGQGADTQYF.

The chain links TRBV27 to TRBJ2-3; 7 positions match TRBD2. This CDR3 has 13 residues. Germline values: CDR1 MNHEY, CDR2 SMNVEV (reference sequence). Losses at the gene ends were 6 bases for V and 9 bases for J; bases not matched to a gene: 9. The CDR3 reads CASSYGLVKTQYF. In DNA, the CDR3 is TGTGCCAGCAGCTATGGACTAGTCAAGACGCAGTATTTT.

At least ten counts were recorded for this clone. V is TRBV6-4 and J is TRBJ1-1; D perhaps matches TRBD1 (6 bases). Germline V lookup: CDR1 MRHNA, CDR2 SNTAGT. There are 14 residues in the CDR3. The V gene lost 6 bases and the J gene lost 5 bases, with 16 bases spanning the gap. CDR3 loop: CASSQKGGETEAFF. The CDR3 region has the DNA TGTGCCAGCAGCCAGAAGGGGGGGGAAACTGAAGCTTTCTTT.

V gene TRBV5-4 combines with J gene TRBJ1-5; no firm D call. Germline loops: CDR1 SGHNT, CDR2 YYREEE (reference sequence). The CDR3 is 15 amino acids. Trimming pared 0 bases from V and 7 bases from J, leaving 14 bases between. The CDR3 region has the DNA TGTGCCAGCAGCTTGGGTCCGGAGCCTGAGCAGCCCCAGCATTTT. As protein: CASSLGPEPEQPQHF.

V gene TRBV5-4 combines with J gene TRBJ2-1; unclear D gene. CDR3 length: 13 amino acids. With 3 bases removed from V and 5 bases from J, the gap between germline ends came to 9 bases. The V gene's germline CDR1 is SGHNT and CDR2 YYREEE (reference sequence). CDR3 sequence: CASSYLGNNEQFF. The CDR3 coding sequence is TGTGCCAGCAGCTACCTAGGCAACAATGAGCAGTTCTTC.

The rearrangement links TRBV28 to TRBJ2-2, with TRBD1 matching over 9 bases. This CDR3 has 16 residues. V lost 11 bases and J lost 4; bases outside the gene matches: 14. In germline, CDR1 is MDHEN, CDR2 SYDVKM. CDR3 nucleotide sequence: TGTGCCTCCCGGGGTTCCGGGACAGGGTCCACCGGGGAGCTGTTTTTT. Its translation: CASRGSGTGSTGELFF.

V usage is TRBV6-6 and J usage is TRBJ2-1; no reliable D call. The germline V gene has CDR1 MNHNY and CDR2 SVGAGI (reference sequence). The germline V and J ends were trimmed by 6 bases and 6 bases, with 9 bases remaining between them. This CDR3 contains 12 residues. In DNA, the CDR3 is TGTGCCAGCAGCACCACGGGCAATGAGCAGTTCTTC. It yields the protein CASSTTGNEQFF.

The J gene is TRBJ1-5, the V gene TRBV7-2; no reliable D call. V was pared by 5 bases and J by 7 bases, with 18 bases between. CDR1 is SGHTA and CDR2 is FQGNSA in the germline V gene. The CDR3 has 15 amino acids. CDR3 nucleotides: TGTGCCAGCAGCCTCTTATCGGCCGCCGGGCAGCCCCAGCATTTT. Protein product: CASSLLSAAGQPQHF.